The rows below give T cell receptor beta chains drawn from one sample of a study of cytomegalovirus exposure and HLA in healthy donors. The repertoire was sequenced with immunoSEQ multiplex PCR; TCRdb's copy has only in-frame clones and lacks some. The repertoire has about 140,000 clones, roughly 76% of them found once; the top ten carry 1% to 1.5%. Sequencing was done on a sample of PBMCs. Receptors originate from a woman between 40 and 50 years old in good health and CMV-seronegative. Both conserved end residues are part of each CDR3. The D gene is left open where the match is weak. The listing skips clone size in some rows; elsewhere it reads once, few, many or a size class.

size	V	J	D	CDR3	DNA
few	TRBV9	TRBJ2-7	.	CASSVLSTGYEQYF	TGTGCCAGCAGCGTACTATCAACCGGTTACGAGCAGTACTTC
.	TRBV27	TRBJ2-1	.	CASSFDNRNEQFF	TGTGCCAGCAGTTTTGACAACCGAAATGAGCAGTTCTTC
.	TRBV7-9	TRBJ2-2	.	CASSFASSGANTGELFF	TGTGCCAGCAGCTTCGCTTCTTCAGGGGCCAATACCGGGGAGCTGTTTTTT
.	TRBV7-2	TRBJ2-1	TRBD2	CASRTTSGGYNEQFF	TGTGCCAGCCGAACCACTAGCGGGGGGTACAATGAGCAGTTCTTC
few	TRBV4-3	TRBJ1-4	.	CASSQDGQGTNEKLFF	TGCGCCAGCAGCCAAGATGGGCAGGGAACTAATGAAAAACTGTTTTTT
.	TRBV4-1	TRBJ2-5	.	CASSPLFGIRETQYF	TGCGCCAGCAGCCCCTTATTCGGGATCCGGGAGACCCAGTACTTC
.	TRBV7-6	TRBJ1-1	.	CASSNQRAYTEAFF	TGTGCCAGCAGCAACCAGAGGGCGTACACTGAAGCTTTCTTT
.	TRBV19	TRBJ2-3	TRBD1	CASSIGQGTDTQYF	TGTGCCAGTAGTATCGGACAGGGCACAGATACGCAGTATTTT
.	TRBV12-5	TRBJ1-1	TRBD1	CASGPQGAINTEAFF	TGTGCTAGTGGGCCTCAGGGGGCCATTAACACTGAAGCTTTCTTT
.	TRBV7-6	TRBJ1-6	TRBD1	CASSIRTGTDSPLHF	TGTGCCAGCAGCATCCGGACAGGGACTGATTCACCCCTCCACTTT
.	TRBV5-6	TRBJ2-3	.	CASSAGGTQYF	TGTGCCAGCAGCGCCGGAGGTACGCAGTATTTT
.	TRBV7-8	TRBJ1-3	.	CASSHTGRGNTIYF	TGTGCCAGCAGCCACACAGGGAGAGGAAACACCATATATTTT
.	TRBV2	TRBJ2-1	TRBD2	CASSAATSDSEQFF	TGTGCCAGCAGCGCGGCAACTAGCGACAGTGAGCAGTTCTTC
.	TRBV10-3	TRBJ1-2	.	CAISDPLSRGGNYGYTF	TGTGCCATCAGTGACCCCCTCTCCCGGGGAGGCAACTATGGCTACACCTTC
.	TRBV2	TRBJ1-1	.	CARQGTYTEAFF	TGTGCCAGACAGGGTACGTACACTGAAGCTTTCTTT
.	TRBV6-6	TRBJ1-1	.	CASSFSGSTEAFF	TGTGCCAGCAGTTTCTCAGGGAGTACTGAAGCTTTCTTT
.	TRBV28	TRBJ1-5	TRBD1	CASSFYSGDSSNQPQHF	TGTGCCAGCAGTTTTTACTCAGGGGACAGTAGCAATCAGCCCCAGCATTTT
.	TRBV28	TRBJ1-1	TRBD1	CASRPPGGLGNTEAFF	TGTGCCAGCAGACCCCCAGGGGGCTTGGGGAACACTGAAGCTTTCTTT
few	TRBV27	TRBJ1-1	.	CASSVQGPNTEAFF	TGTGCCAGCAGTGTACAGGGCCCGAACACTGAAGCTTTCTTT
.	TRBV7-2	TRBJ1-2	.	CATWGQGGYTF	TGTGCCACCTGGGGCCAGGGTGGCTACACCTTC
few	TRBV4-3	TRBJ2-6	.	CASSQEEGSGANVLTF	TGCGCCAGCAGCCAAGAGGAGGGCTCTGGGGCCAACGTCCTGACTTTC
once	TRBV6-1	TRBJ2-3	TRBD2	CASRNSGGPDTQYF	TGTGCCAGCAGGAATAGCGGGGGGCCAGATACGCAGTATTTT
.	TRBV13	TRBJ2-7	TRBD1	CASSPSGTGRSYEQYF	TGTGCCAGCAGCCCCAGTGGGACAGGCCGATCCTACGAGCAGTACTTC
.	TRBV6-6	TRBJ1-2	.	CASSSGDGYTF	TGTGCCAGCAGTTCAGGGGATGGCTACACCTTC
.	TRBV2	TRBJ2-1	TRBD1	CASSPGQGAGEQFF	TGTGCCAGCAGTCCGGGACAGGGGGCAGGGGAGCAGTTCTTC
.	TRBV20-1	TRBJ2-3	.	CSARARDTQYF	TGCAGTGCTAGGGCCCGAGATACGCAGTATTTT
.	TRBV7-2	TRBJ1-4	TRBD1	CASSTFPRGREGEKLFF	TGTGCCAGCAGCACCTTCCCCAGGGGGCGCGAGGGAGAAAAACTGTTTTTT
.	TRBV7-9	TRBJ1-4	TRBD1	CASSLGTSPTGEREKLFF	TGTGCCAGCAGCTTAGGAACGTCGCCAACAGGGGAAAGGGAAAAACTGTTTTTT
.	TRBV29-1	TRBJ1-2	TRBD1	CSVDRGYGYTF	TGCAGCGTCGACAGGGGCTATGGCTACACCTTC
.	TRBV28	TRBJ1-2	TRBD1	CASTPGQTFNYGYTF	TGTGCCAGCACCCCGGGACAGACATTTAACTATGGCTACACCTTC
.	TRBV9	TRBJ1-1	.	CASSHREGNTEAFF	TGTGCCAGCAGCCACAGGGAAGGGAACACTGAAGCTTTCTTT
few	TRBV2	TRBJ2-2	.	CASSGGHTGELFF	TGTGCCAGCTCCGGGGGACACACCGGGGAGCTGTTTTTT
.	TRBV5-1	TRBJ2-7	.	CASSLVGAPSSYEQYF	TGCGCCAGCAGCTTGGTAGGGGCCCCAAGCTCCTACGAGCAGTACTTC
.	TRBV15	TRBJ1-2	.	CATSRLLRANYGYTF	TGTGCCACCAGCAGACTACTGAGGGCAAACTATGGCTACACCTTC
.	TRBV27	TRBJ2-3	.	CASSRENPTDTQYF	TGTGCCAGCAGTAGGGAGAACCCCACAGATACGCAGTATTTT
.	TRBV5-8	TRBJ2-3	TRBD1	CASSLDREGDTDTQYF	TGTGCCAGCAGCCTGGACAGGGAAGGAGACACAGATACGCAGTATTTT
.	TRBV19	TRBJ1-1	.	CASSMARGGTEAFF	TGTGCCAGTAGTATGGCCCGAGGAGGCACTGAAGCTTTCTTT